Below are 27 T cell receptor beta chains sequenced from a single sample in a study of T cells in Graves' hyperthyroidism and ophthalmopathy. RNA transcripts served as the template for amplifying TCR beta CDR3 regions. TCR CDR3 regions were first amplified by RT-PCR with HTBI primers. TCRdb re-derived calls from the multiplex PCR reads in MiXCR, one entry per CDR3 protein. The sample yields 550,000 to 700,000 distinct CDR3 sequences, around 42% seen once. The material sequenced was peripheral blood or thyroid tissue (not recorded which). These receptor sequences come from an adult woman with Graves' disease, either hyperthyroidism or ophthalmopathy (not recorded which).

The chain is built from TRBV20-1 and TRBJ2-7; 7 bases are a match to TRBD1. The germline V gene encodes CDR1 DFQATT and CDR2 SNEGSKA (reference sequence). Trimming took 5 bases from V and 7 from J; bases not matched to a gene: 20. CDR3 length: 16 amino acids. Here the CDR3 DNA reads TGCAGTGCTCCCTATATCCAACGGACAGGCCGCGGGGAGCAGTACTTC. It translates to CSAPYIQRTGRGEQYF.

Many counts were recorded for this clonotype. V gene TRBV5-1 combines with J gene TRBJ1-2; 7 nucleotides line up with TRBD1. The V gene's germline CDR1 is SGHRS and CDR2 YFSETQ. The CDR3 spans 14 residues. With 0 bases clipped from V and 5 bases from J, the junction kept 4 bases outside the gene matches. The CDR3 loop is CASSLETGLYGYTF. CDR3 in DNA: TGCGCCAGCAGCTTGGAGACAGGGCTATATGGCTACACCTTC.

This clonotype was detected ten times or more. The chain combines TRBV10-3 with TRBJ2-7; 7 bases match TRBD2. The CDR3 runs to 14 residues. Germline CDR1 reads ENHRY; CDR2 reads SYGVKD. V dropped 7 bases and J dropped 4; count of bases not matched to a gene: 10. CDR3 sequence reads: CAINPGTTQYEQYF. The CDR3 nucleotides read TGTGCCATCAACCCCGGGACTACCCAATACGAGCAGTACTTC.

This chain joins TRBV5-1 and TRBJ2-2; either TRBD1 or TRBD2 may supply D (5 bases each). CDR1 and CDR2 (germline): SGHRS, YFSETQ. The CDR3 sequence is 16 residues long. V was clipped by 0 bases and J by 2 bases, with 11 bases between them. DNA of the CDR3: TGCGCCAGCAGCTTGGCCTGGGGGACCAACACCGGGGAGCTGTTTTTT. It translates to CASSLAWGTNTGELFF.

In this sample, this clonotype turned up a few times. This chain uses TRBV24-1 with TRBJ1-5; D unclear. CDR1 is KGHDR, CDR2 SFDVKD, per germline. The ends were cut back, 4 bases at V and 11 bases at J, with 23 bases in the middle. The CDR3 totals 16 residues. The DNA of the CDR3 is TGTGCCACCAGTGACCCGAGAATAGGGTGGCGGGAGACCCAGCATTTT. This sequence encodes CATSDPRIGWRETQHF.

The genes are TRBV30 and TRBJ1-5; tentatively, D is TRBD1 (5 bases). The germline V gene encodes CDR1 GTSNPN and CDR2 SVGIG (reference sequence). The V and J ends lost 2 bases and 0 bases respectively, with 8 bases between them. The CDR3 is 14 amino acids. CDR3 bases: TGTGCCTGGAGTACGGACACTAGCAATCAGCCCCAGCATTTT. The encoded protein is CAWSTDTSNQPQHF. The whole variable domain, remainder taken from reference TRBV30 and TRBJ1-5, is SQTIHQWPATLVQPVGSPLSLECTVEGTSNPNLYWYRQAAGRGLQLLFYSVGIGQISSEVPQNLSASRPQDRQFILSSKKLLLSDSGFYLCAWSTDTSNQPQHFGDGTRLSIL.

The sample holds many counts of this clonotype. The J gene is TRBJ1-4, the V gene TRBV7-9; D may be TRBD1 (5 bases). This CDR3 region has 13 residues. The germline gives CDR1 SEHNR, CDR2 FQNEAQ (reference sequence). The V gene lost 5 bases and the J gene lost 14 bases, with 18 bases spanning the gap. Here the CDR3 reads CASSTEAGGRLFF. As DNA, the CDR3 is TGTGCCAGCAGCACTGAAGCGGGGGGAAGGCTGTTTTTT.

This clonotype was observed at least ten times. The CDR3 DNA is TGCAGTGCTAGAGTCACGCCTAGCGGGAGCTACGAGCAGTACTTC. Translating it yields CSARVTPSGSYEQYF. This rearrangement joins TRBV20-1 to TRBJ2-7; 10 bases are shared with TRBD2. The trim removed 1 base at V and 3 bases at J, leaving 6 bases unmatched. The CDR3 is 15 residues long. Germline lookup yields CDR1 DFQATT and CDR2 SNEGSKA (reference sequence).

This clonotype was counted ten times or more. This chain uses TRBV7-2 with TRBJ1-6, with D hard to call. The length of the CDR3 is 17 residues. Per the germline V gene, CDR1 is SGHTA and CDR2 is FQGNSA. V lost 4 bases and J 7 bases, leaving 20 bases between the germline ends. CDR3 nucleotide sequence: TGTGCCAGCAGCTACAGCTTTTCTTGGAGCAGGAATTCACCCCTCCACTTT. This codes for CASSYSFSWSRNSPLHF.

On this clonotype: A much larger clone lies a single base off, so this may be a read error. The chain combines TRBV10-3 with TRBJ1-5; D not resolved. Germline V gene lookup returns CDR1 ENHRY and CDR2 SYGVKD. The CDR3 contains 14 residues. The ends were cut back, 10 bases at V and 9 bases at J, with 22 bases in the middle. The CDR3 coding sequence is TGTGCCAGCAGCTCTCGACGGAGGGTTCGGCCCCAGCATTTT. It yields the protein CASSSRRRVRPQHF.

This clonotype was found a few times. The chain is built from TRBV20-1 and TRBJ2-5, with 12 bases that match TRBD2. The V segment lost 1 base and the J segment 5 bases; nucleotides outside the gene matches: 8. The length of the CDR3 is 16 residues. Per the germline V gene, CDR1 is DFQATT and CDR2 is SNEGSKA (reference sequence). This CDR3 is CSARGLAGGGGETQYF. CDR3 coding DNA: TGCAGTGCTAGAGGGCTAGCGGGAGGGGGTGGTGAGACCCAGTACTTC.

In DNA, the CDR3 is TGTGCCACCAGTGATGGTGGCCGGAACTATGGCTACACCTTC. Translated, it gives CATSDGGRNYGYTF. The chain employs TRBV24-1 and TRBJ1-2; D is uncertain. Germline V gene data show CDR1 as KGHDR and CDR2 as SFDVKD. Trimming stripped 3 bases from V and 2 bases from J, with 9 bases between. The CDR3 has 14 amino acids.

This clonotype appeared a few times. V gene TRBV2 combines with J gene TRBJ2-1; D uncertain. Germline V gene data show CDR1 as SNHLY and CDR2 as FYNNEI. CDR3 size: 11 residues. Trimming took off 7 bases at V and 8 bases at J, with 9 bases between the two ends. This chain's CDR3 is CASTDRDEQFF. The CDR3 DNA follows: TGTGCCAGCACAGACCGCGATGAGCAGTTCTTC.

A few counts support this clonotype. V is TRBV5-1 and J is TRBJ2-5; a weak D match, TRBD1 (5 bases). Trimming took 4 bases from V and 1 from J, leaving 11 bases between them. CDR3 size: 14 residues. Germline values: CDR1 SGHRS, CDR2 YFSETQ. CDR3 in amino acids: CASSQGPGQETQYF. The CDR3 DNA follows: TGCGCCAGCAGCCAGGGCCCGGGCCAAGAGACCCAGTACTTC.

This chain's CDR3 is CASSVGGTLLYEQYF. CDR3 DNA sequence: TGTGCCAGCAGCGTTGGGGGAACACTTCTCTACGAGCAGTACTTC. V and J are TRBV2 and TRBJ2-7, with D perhaps given as TRBD1 or TRBD2 (5 bases each). Trimming pared 6 bases from V and 3 bases from J, leaving 18 bases between. Germline V CDR1 and CDR2: SNHLY, FYNNEI. This CDR3 has 15 residues.

This sequence joins TRBV3-1 and TRBJ1-1; D gene ambiguous. Germline CDR1 LGHDT, CDR2 YNNKEL (reference sequence). This CDR3 contains 11 residues. Trimming pared 4 bases from V and 7 bases from J, leaving 7 bases between. The CDR3 sequence: CASSLKREAFF. CDR3 in DNA: TGTGCCAGCAGCCTGAAGCGTGAAGCTTTCTTT.

The rearrangement joins TRBV15 to TRBJ2-1; D gene uncertain. With 8 bases removed from V and 5 bases from J, the gap between germline ends came to 10 bases. Germline CDR1 LNHNV, CDR2 YYDKDF (reference sequence). The CDR3 is 12 amino acids. The CDR3 DNA follows: TGTGCCACCGTGGCGGTTGACAATGAGCAGTTCTTC. Encoded protein: CATVAVDNEQFF.

The chain recombines TRBV6-2 or TRBV6-3 with TRBJ1-5; unclear D gene. Germline CDR1 MNHEY, CDR2 SVGEGT. This CDR3 region has 14 residues. The germline V and J ends were trimmed by 0 bases and 0 bases, with 3 bases remaining between them. The CDR3 protein is CASSYSYSNQPQHF. The CDR3 DNA is TGTGCCAGCAGTTACTCGTATAGCAATCAGCCCCAGCATTTT.

This clonotype was found many times. V usage is TRBV5-1 and J usage is TRBJ2-6; D gene uncertain. V lost 6 bases, J lost 1 base, and 17 bases lay in between. The germline CDR1 and CDR2 sequences are SGHRS and YFSETQ. The CDR3 extends over 17 amino acids. The DNA of the CDR3 is TGCGCCAGCAACCCGGCTGGCTCGAGTTCTGGGGCCAACGTCCTGACTTTC. As protein: CASNPAGSSSGANVLTF.

This clonotype was counted at least ten times. The gene calls are TRBV2 and TRBJ1-5; 7 bases line up with TRBD1. Germline CDR1 reads SNHLY; CDR2 reads FYNNEI. This CDR3 has 14 amino acids. Trimming at V came to 4 bases and at J to 6 bases, leaving 6 bases not matched to a gene. The CDR3 loop reads CASSGNRGIQPQHF. CDR3 DNA sequence: TGTGCCAGCAGTGGAAACAGGGGTATTCAGCCCCAGCATTTT.

This rearrangement joins TRBV11-2 to TRBJ1-1; maybe TRBD1 (6 bases). CDR3 length: 15 residues. V lost 11 bases to trimming and J lost 7 bases, with 26 bases between them. In germline, CDR1 is SGHAT, CDR2 FQNNGV. In nucleotides, the CDR3 is TGTGCCTGGAGTCCCGGGACAAGAGGGCATGGTGAAGCTTTCTTT. Translated: CAWSPGTRGHGEAFF. The variable domain in full, with the rest retrieved from reference TRBV11-2 and TRBJ1-1, is EAGVAQSPRYKIIEKRQSVAFWCNPISGHATLYWYQQILGQGPKLLIQFQNNGVVDDSQLPKDRFSAERLKGVDSTLKIQPAKLEDSAVYLCAWSPGTRGHGEAFFGQGTRLTVV.

The chain combines TRBV19 with TRBJ2-5; TRBD1 matches 10 bases. From germline, CDR1 is LNHDA and CDR2 SQIVND (reference sequence). With 5 bases clipped from V and 5 bases from J, the junction kept 5 bases outside the gene matches. CDR3 size: 14 residues. In DNA form, the CDR3 reads TGTGCCAGTAGTCAGACAGGGGGCCGGGAGACCCAGTACTTC. Protein: CASSQTGGRETQYF.

In this sample, this clonotype turned up many times. The J gene is TRBJ1-1, the V gene TRBV11-2, with unresolved D. Germline CDR1 is SGHAT and CDR2 is FQNNGV. With 5 bases removed from V and 10 bases from J, the gap between germline ends came to 11 bases. This CDR3 has 11 amino acids. The CDR3 region has the DNA TGTGCCAGCAGCCAGCCGGCTGGAGCTTTCTTT. Its protein product is CASSQPAGAFF.

The chain carries TRBV7-8 and TRBJ1-4, with D perhaps TRBD1 (5 bases). Trimming shortened V by 6 bases and J by 11 bases, and 13 bases separated the two germline ends. The CDR3 sequence is 12 residues long. Germline CDR1 and CDR2: SGHVS and FQNEAQ. CDR3 protein: CASRYRGRKLFF. The DNA for the CDR3 is TGTGCCAGCAGATATAGGGGACGGAAACTGTTTTTT.

V and J are TRBV11-2 and TRBJ1-1, with D unclear. CDR1 is SGHAT, CDR2 FQNNGV, per germline. V lost 5 bases and J 1 base, leaving 8 bases between the germline ends. The CDR3 consists of 13 residues. CDR3 residues: CASSINPNTEAFF. CDR3 DNA sequence: TGTGCCAGCAGCATTAACCCGAACACTGAAGCTTTCTTT.

The V call is TRBV6-1, the J call TRBJ2-5; 8 nucleotides match TRBD2. The ends lost 6 bases at V and 7 bases at J; junction bases unmatched: 7. The CDR3 sequence is 13 residues long. CDR1 MNHNS and CDR2 SASEGT come from the germline V gene. The CDR3 region has the DNA TGTGCCAGCAGCCCCAGGAGCGGGGGGACCCAGTACTTC. Translated: CASSPRSGGTQYF.

This sequence joins TRBV7-6 and TRBJ2-7; 11 bases are a match to TRBD1. The germline gives CDR1 SGHVS, CDR2 FNYEAQ. The CDR3 has 13 residues. V lost 8 bases, J lost 1 base, and 1 base stayed unmatched. The CDR3 DNA follows: TGTGCCAGCGGGACAGGGGGGTCCTACGAGCAGTACTTC. Encoded protein: CASGTGGSYEQYF.